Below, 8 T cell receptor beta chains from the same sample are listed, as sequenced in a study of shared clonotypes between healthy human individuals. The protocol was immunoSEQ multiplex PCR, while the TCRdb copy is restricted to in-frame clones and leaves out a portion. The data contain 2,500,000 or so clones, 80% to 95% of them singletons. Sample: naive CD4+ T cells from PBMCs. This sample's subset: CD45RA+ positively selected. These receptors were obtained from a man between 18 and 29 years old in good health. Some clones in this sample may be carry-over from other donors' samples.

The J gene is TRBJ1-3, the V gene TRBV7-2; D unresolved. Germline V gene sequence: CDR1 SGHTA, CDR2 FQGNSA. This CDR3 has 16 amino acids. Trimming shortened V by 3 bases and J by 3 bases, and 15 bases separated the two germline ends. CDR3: CASSFYSGEGGNTIYF. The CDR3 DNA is TGTGCCAGCAGCTTCTACAGCGGCGAGGGTGGAAACACCATATATTTT.

CDR3: CASSLAVGTQYF. The DNA of the CDR3 is TGTGCCAGCAGTTTAGCGGTAGGGACCCAGTACTTC. J is TRBJ2-5 and V is TRBV28; D is unclear. The CDR3 loop spans 12 amino acids. In germline, CDR1 is MDHEN, CDR2 SYDVKM. Trimming removed 2 bases from V and 7 bases from J, with 8 bases in between.

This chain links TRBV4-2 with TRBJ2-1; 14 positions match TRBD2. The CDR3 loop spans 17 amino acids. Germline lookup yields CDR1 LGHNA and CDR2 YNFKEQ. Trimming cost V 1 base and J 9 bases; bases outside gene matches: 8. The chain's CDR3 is CASSQGTSGRSLAEQFF. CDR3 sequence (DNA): TGTGCCAGCAGCCAAGGGACTAGCGGGAGGTCCCTCGCTGAGCAGTTCTTC.

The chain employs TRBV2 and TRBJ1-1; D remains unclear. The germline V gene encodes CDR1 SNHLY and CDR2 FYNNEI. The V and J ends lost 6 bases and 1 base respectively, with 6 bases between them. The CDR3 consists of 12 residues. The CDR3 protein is CASSYRNTEAFF. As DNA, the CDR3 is TGTGCCAGCAGCTACAGGAACACTGAAGCTTTCTTT. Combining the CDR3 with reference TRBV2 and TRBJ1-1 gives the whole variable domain EPEVTQTPSHQVTQMGQEVILRCVPISNHLYFYWYRQILGQKVEFLVSFYNNEISEKSEIFDDQFSVERPDGSNFTLKIRSTKLEDSAMYFCASSYRNTEAFFGQGTRLTVV.

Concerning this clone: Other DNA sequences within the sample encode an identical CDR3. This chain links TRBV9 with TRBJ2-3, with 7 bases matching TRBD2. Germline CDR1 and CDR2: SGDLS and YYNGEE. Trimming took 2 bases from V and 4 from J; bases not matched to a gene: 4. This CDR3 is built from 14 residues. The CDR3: CASSVRLAADTQYF. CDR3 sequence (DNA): TGTGCCAGCAGCGTGAGACTAGCAGCAGATACGCAGTATTTT.

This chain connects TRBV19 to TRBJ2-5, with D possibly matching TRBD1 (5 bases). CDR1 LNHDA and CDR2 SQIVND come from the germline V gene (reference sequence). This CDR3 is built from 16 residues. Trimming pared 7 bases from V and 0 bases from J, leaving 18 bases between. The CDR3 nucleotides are TGTGCCAGTACCCTTCACATACAGGAAAACCAAGAGACCCAGTACTTC. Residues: CASTLHIQENQETQYF.

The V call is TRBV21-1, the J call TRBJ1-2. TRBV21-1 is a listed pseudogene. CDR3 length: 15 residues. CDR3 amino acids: CASSKPGQPNYGYTF. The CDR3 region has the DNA TGTGCCAGCAGCAAGCCCGGGCAGCCTAACTATGGCTACACCTTC.

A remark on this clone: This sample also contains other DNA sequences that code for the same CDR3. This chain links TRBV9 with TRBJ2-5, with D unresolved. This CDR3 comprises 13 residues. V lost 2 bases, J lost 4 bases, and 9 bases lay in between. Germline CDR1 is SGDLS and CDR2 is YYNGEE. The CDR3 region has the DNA TGTGCCAGCAGCGTCGGAGAAGGAGAGACCCAGTACTTC. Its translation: CASSVGEGETQYF.